A selection of T cell receptor beta chains follows, all from one sample in a study of beta chain features in type 1 diabetes. Assay used: immunoSEQ multiplex PCR; TCRdb lists only in-frame clones, some missing. The data show 100,000 to 150,000 clones, roughly 17% seen once. The sequencing sample was made of central memory CD4+ T cells from blood. Receptor source: a man aged 18 to 29 with type 1 diabetes. Both conserved end residues are part of each CDR3. A D gene is named only where the DNA matches it firmly. Part of the rows lack a size; the others show once, few, many or a class for expanded clones.

J gene: TRBJ1-1; clone size: few; V gene: TRBV4-1; D gene: TRBD1; CDR3 protein: CASSPTGTYPEAFF; CDR3 DNA: TGCGCCAGCAGCCCGACAGGGACCTACCCGGAAGCTTTCTTT
J gene: TRBJ2-7; clone size: few; V gene: TRBV20-1; D gene: -; CDR3 protein: CSAWGTPEQYF; CDR3 DNA: TGCAGTGCATGGGGTACTCCCGAGCAGTACTTC
J gene: TRBJ1-1; clone size: few; V gene: TRBV2; D gene: -; CDR3 protein: CASSGGVNTEAFF; CDR3 DNA: TGTGCCAGCAGTGGGGGGGTTAACACTGAAGCTTTCTTT
J gene: TRBJ1-2; clone size: few; V gene: TRBV6-5; D gene: -; CDR3 protein: CASSWYGANYGYTF; CDR3 DNA: TGTGCCAGCAGTTGGTATGGTGCTAACTATGGCTACACCTTC
J gene: TRBJ2-5; clone size: -; V gene: TRBV9; D gene: -; CDR3 protein: CASTQAPGQETQYF; CDR3 DNA: TGTGCCAGCACCCAGGCCCCAGGGCAAGAGACCCAGTACTTC
J gene: TRBJ2-5; clone size: -; V gene: TRBV5-1; D gene: -; CDR3 protein: CASSPGWGNQETQYF; CDR3 DNA: TGCGCCAGCAGCCCAGGGTGGGGGAACCAAGAGACCCAGTACTTC
J gene: TRBJ1-1; clone size: few; V gene: TRBV5-4; D gene: TRBD1; CDR3 protein: CASSDTGTGDTEAFF; CDR3 DNA: TGTGCCAGCAGCGATACGGGGACAGGGGACACTGAAGCTTTCTTT
J gene: TRBJ1-4; clone size: -; V gene: TRBV6-6; D gene: -; CDR3 protein: CASSYGTSVEEKLFF; CDR3 DNA: TGTGCCAGCAGTTACGGGACTTCGGTGGAGGAAAAACTGTTTTTT
J gene: TRBJ1-5; clone size: -; V gene: TRBV7-9; D gene: TRBD1; CDR3 protein: CASSATGGDQPQHF; CDR3 DNA: TGTGCCAGCAGCGCAACAGGGGGCGATCAGCCCCAGCATTTT
J gene: TRBJ1-2; clone size: -; V gene: TRBV4-1; D gene: -; CDR3 protein: CASSQGTDYGYTF; CDR3 DNA: TGCGCCAGCAGCCAAGGGACAGATTATGGCTACACCTTC
J gene: TRBJ1-2; clone size: few; V gene: TRBV2; D gene: TRBD1; CDR3 protein: CASSDAGQTYGYTF; CDR3 DNA: TGTGCCAGCAGTGACGCGGGACAGACCTATGGCTACACCTTC
J gene: TRBJ2-7; clone size: -; V gene: TRBV2; D gene: -; CDR3 protein: CASPRTERGSEQYF; CDR3 DNA: TGTGCCAGCCCCCGGACGGAGAGGGGGAGCGAGCAGTACTTC
J gene: TRBJ1-2; clone size: -; V gene: TRBV28; D gene: TRBD1; CDR3 protein: CASSAPRDRRSYGYTF; CDR3 DNA: TGTGCCAGCAGTGCGCCTCGGGACAGGCGGTCCTATGGCTACACCTTC
J gene: TRBJ2-3; clone size: -; V gene: TRBV4-3; D gene: TRBD2; CDR3 protein: CASSQAGTSGSTDTQYF; CDR3 DNA: TGCGCCAGCAGCCAAGCGGGGACTAGCGGCAGCACAGATACGCAGTATTTT
J gene: TRBJ2-7; clone size: -; V gene: TRBV11-3; D gene: -; CDR3 protein: CASSGGAGEQYF; CDR3 DNA: TGTGCCAGCAGCGGCGGTGCGGGGGAGCAGTACTTC
J gene: TRBJ1-3; clone size: few; V gene: TRBV29-1; D gene: -; CDR3 protein: CSVGLGDGGNTIYF; CDR3 DNA: TGCAGCGTAGGACTAGGGGACGGGGGAAACACCATATATTTT
J gene: TRBJ2-5; clone size: -; V gene: TRBV18; D gene: -; CDR3 protein: CASSPMLDSQETQYF; CDR3 DNA: TGTGCCAGCTCACCTATGCTGGACAGTCAAGAGACCCAGTACTTC
J gene: TRBJ1-4; clone size: -; V gene: TRBV5-1; D gene: -; CDR3 protein: CASSLDSTNEKLFF; CDR3 DNA: TGCGCCAGCAGCTTAGACAGCACTAATGAAAAACTGTTTTTT
J gene: TRBJ2-1; clone size: -; V gene: TRBV11-2; D gene: TRBD2; CDR3 protein: CASSLRGGRGNEQFF; CDR3 DNA: TGTGCCAGCAGCTTAAGGGGCGGGAGGGGGAATGAGCAGTTCTTC
J gene: TRBJ2-3; clone size: few; V gene: TRBV2; D gene: -; CDR3 protein: CASRPRTSFATQYF; CDR3 DNA: TGTGCCAGCAGGCCCCGTACTAGCTTCGCCACGCAGTATTTT
J gene: TRBJ1-5; clone size: few; V gene: TRBV2; D gene: -; CDR3 protein: CASLSGRGNQPQHF; CDR3 DNA: TGTGCCAGTCTTTCGGGCAGGGGCAATCAGCCCCAGCATTTT
J gene: TRBJ2-7; clone size: few; V gene: TRBV2; D gene: -; CDR3 protein: CASIYNSFSYEQYF; CDR3 DNA: TGTGCCAGCATTTACAACAGCTTCTCCTACGAGCAGTACTTC
J gene: TRBJ2-3; clone size: -; V gene: TRBV11-1; D gene: -; CDR3 protein: CASSLTETGGLARTDTQYF; CDR3 DNA: TGTGCCAGCAGCTTAACAGAAACTGGTGGTCTAGCCCGCACAGATACGCAGTATTTT
J gene: TRBJ1-1; clone size: few; V gene: TRBV29-1; D gene: -; CDR3 protein: CSGTGTNGEAFF; CDR3 DNA: TGCAGCGGGACGGGGACGAACGGGGAAGCTTTCTTT
J gene: TRBJ2-3; clone size: -; V gene: TRBV5-1; D gene: TRBD2; CDR3 protein: CASSGRPGGSTDTQYF; CDR3 DNA: TGCGCCAGCAGCGGACGCCCCGGGGGGAGCACAGATACGCAGTATTTT
J gene: TRBJ2-3; clone size: few; V gene: TRBV27; D gene: TRBD2; CDR3 protein: CASSLSTSGVNTQYF; CDR3 DNA: TGTGCCAGCAGTTTGTCGACTAGCGGGGTGAATACGCAGTATTTT
J gene: TRBJ1-4; clone size: -; V gene: TRBV5-1; D gene: -; CDR3 protein: CASSFGGNNEKLFF; CDR3 DNA: TGCGCCAGCAGCTTCGGCGGGAACAATGAAAAACTGTTTTTT
J gene: TRBJ2-1; clone size: many; V gene: TRBV4-2; D gene: TRBD2; CDR3 protein: CASSPGTSEDYNEQFF; CDR3 DNA: TGTGCCAGCAGCCCCGGGACTAGCGAAGACTACAATGAGCAGTTCTTC
J gene: TRBJ2-7; clone size: -; V gene: TRBV28; D gene: TRBD2; CDR3 protein: CASSLLADEQYF; CDR3 DNA: TGTGCCAGCAGTTTACTAGCGGACGAGCAGTACTTC
J gene: TRBJ1-1; clone size: many; V gene: TRBV29-1; D gene: -; CDR3 protein: CSVGTGQLNTEAFF; CDR3 DNA: TGCAGCGTTGGGACGGGACAACTGAACACTGAAGCTTTCTTT
J gene: TRBJ1-5; clone size: many; V gene: TRBV30; D gene: -; CDR3 protein: CAWSGVGRNNQPQHF; CDR3 DNA: TGTGCCTGGAGTGGAGTCGGAAGAAACAATCAGCCCCAGCATTTT
J gene: TRBJ1-4; clone size: few; V gene: TRBV18; D gene: -; CDR3 protein: CASSTAPNEKLFF; CDR3 DNA: TGTGCCAGCTCAACGGCGCCTAATGAAAAACTGTTTTTT
J gene: TRBJ2-7; clone size: few; V gene: TRBV6-5; D gene: TRBD1; CDR3 protein: CASSYADRAYEQYF; CDR3 DNA: TGTGCCAGCAGTTACGCTGACAGGGCGTACGAGCAGTACTTC
J gene: TRBJ2-3; clone size: few; V gene: TRBV7-3; D gene: TRBD2; CDR3 protein: CASSSASGGSTDTQYF; CDR3 DNA: TGTGCCAGCAGCTCAGCTAGCGGGGGTAGCACAGATACGCAGTATTTT